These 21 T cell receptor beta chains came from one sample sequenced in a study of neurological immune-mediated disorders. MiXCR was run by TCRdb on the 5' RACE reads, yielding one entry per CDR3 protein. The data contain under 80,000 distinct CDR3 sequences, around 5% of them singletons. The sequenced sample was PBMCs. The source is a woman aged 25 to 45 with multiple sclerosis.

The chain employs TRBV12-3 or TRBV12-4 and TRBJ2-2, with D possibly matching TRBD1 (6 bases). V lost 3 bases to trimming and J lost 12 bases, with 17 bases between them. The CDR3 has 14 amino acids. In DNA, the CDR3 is TGTGCCAGCAGTTTGGGACAACGGATGTCGAAGCTGTTTTTT. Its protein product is CASSLGQRMSKLFF.

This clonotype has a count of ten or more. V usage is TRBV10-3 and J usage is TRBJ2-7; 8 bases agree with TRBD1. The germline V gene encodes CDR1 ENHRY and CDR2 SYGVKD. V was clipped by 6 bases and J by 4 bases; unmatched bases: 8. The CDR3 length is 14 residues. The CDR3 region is CAISVETGAYEQYF. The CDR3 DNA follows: TGTGCCATCAGCGTGGAGACAGGGGCATACGAGCAGTACTTC.

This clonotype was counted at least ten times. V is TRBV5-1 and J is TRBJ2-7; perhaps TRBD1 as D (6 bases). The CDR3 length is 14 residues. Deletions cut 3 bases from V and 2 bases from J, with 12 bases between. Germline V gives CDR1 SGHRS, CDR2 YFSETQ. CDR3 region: CASSYEDRPYEQYF. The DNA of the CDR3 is TGCGCCAGCAGCTATGAGGACAGACCCTACGAGCAGTACTTC.

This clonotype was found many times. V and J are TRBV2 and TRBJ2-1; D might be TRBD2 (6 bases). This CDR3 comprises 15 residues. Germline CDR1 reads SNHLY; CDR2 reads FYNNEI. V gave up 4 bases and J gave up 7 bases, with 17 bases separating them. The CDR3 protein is CASSAPGGERNEQFF. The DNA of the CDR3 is TGTGCCAGCAGTGCCCCTGGCGGGGAAAGGAATGAGCAGTTCTTC. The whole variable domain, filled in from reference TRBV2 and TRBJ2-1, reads EPEVTQTPSHQVTQMGQEVILRCVPISNHLYFYWYRQILGQKVEFLVSFYNNEISEKSEIFDDQFSVERPDGSNFTLKIRSTKLEDSAMYFCASSAPGGERNEQFFGPGTRLTVL.

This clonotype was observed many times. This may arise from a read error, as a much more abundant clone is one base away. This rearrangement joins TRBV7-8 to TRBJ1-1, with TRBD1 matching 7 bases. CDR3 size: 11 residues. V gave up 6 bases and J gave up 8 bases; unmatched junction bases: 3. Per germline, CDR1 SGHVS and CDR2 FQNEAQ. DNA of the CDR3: TGTGCCAGCAGATTGACAGGGGAAGCTTTCTTT. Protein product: CASRLTGEAFF.

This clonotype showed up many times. The DNA for the CDR3 is TGTGCCAGCAGCTTTGGACAGGGGAGGAATGAGCAGTTCTTC. Its translation is CASSFGQGRNEQFF. The chain employs TRBV5-6 and TRBJ2-1; 9 bases line up with TRBD1. The CDR3 is made up of 14 amino acids. In germline, CDR1 is SGHDT, CDR2 YYEEEE. V trimming: 2 bases; J trimming: 7 bases; junction bases outside the gene matches: 4.

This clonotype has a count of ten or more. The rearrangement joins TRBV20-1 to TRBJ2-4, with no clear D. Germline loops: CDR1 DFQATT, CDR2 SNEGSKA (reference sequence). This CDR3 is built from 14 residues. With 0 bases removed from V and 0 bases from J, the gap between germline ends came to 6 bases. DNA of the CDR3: TGCAGTGCTAGAGATCGTCTAGCCAAAAACATTCAGTACTTC. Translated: CSARDRLAKNIQYF.

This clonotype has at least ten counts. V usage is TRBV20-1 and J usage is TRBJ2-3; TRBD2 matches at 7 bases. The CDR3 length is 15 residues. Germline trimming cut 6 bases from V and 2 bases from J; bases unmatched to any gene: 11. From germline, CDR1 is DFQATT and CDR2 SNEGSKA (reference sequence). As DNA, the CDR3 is TGCAGTGCCAGCATACTAGCGACTTACACAGATACGCAGTATTTT. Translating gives CSASILATYTDTQYF.

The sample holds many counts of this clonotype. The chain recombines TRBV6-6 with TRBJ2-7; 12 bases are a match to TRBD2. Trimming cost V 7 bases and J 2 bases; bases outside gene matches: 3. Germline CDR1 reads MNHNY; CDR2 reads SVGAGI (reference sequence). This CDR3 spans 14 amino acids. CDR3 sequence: CASIPSGGAYEQYF. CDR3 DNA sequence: TGTGCCAGCATACCTAGCGGGGGGGCCTACGAGCAGTACTTC.

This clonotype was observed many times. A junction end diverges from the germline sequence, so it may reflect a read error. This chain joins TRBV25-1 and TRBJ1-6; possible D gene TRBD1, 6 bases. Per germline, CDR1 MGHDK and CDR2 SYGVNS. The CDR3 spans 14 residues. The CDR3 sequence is CASSLTGIGSPLNF. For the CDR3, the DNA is TGTGCCAGCAGTTTAACAGGGATCGGATCACCCCTCAACTTT.

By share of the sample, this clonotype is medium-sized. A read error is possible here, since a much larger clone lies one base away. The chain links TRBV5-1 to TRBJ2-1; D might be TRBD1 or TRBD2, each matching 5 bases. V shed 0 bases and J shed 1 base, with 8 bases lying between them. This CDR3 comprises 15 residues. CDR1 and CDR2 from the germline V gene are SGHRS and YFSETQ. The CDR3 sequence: CASSLVGESYNEQFF. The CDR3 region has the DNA TGCGCCAGCAGCTTGGTGGGGGAATCCTACAATGAGCAGTTCTTC.

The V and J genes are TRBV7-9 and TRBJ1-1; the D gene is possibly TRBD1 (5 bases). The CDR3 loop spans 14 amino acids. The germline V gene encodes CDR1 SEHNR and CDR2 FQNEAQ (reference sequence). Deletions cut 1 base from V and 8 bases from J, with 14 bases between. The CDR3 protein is CASSLGQRNREAFF. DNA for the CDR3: TGTGCCAGCAGCTTAGGACAGAGGAACAGAGAAGCTTTCTTT.

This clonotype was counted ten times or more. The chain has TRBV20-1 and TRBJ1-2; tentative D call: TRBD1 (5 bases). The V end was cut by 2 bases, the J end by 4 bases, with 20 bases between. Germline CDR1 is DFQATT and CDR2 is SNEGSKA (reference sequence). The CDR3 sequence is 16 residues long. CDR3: CSARIPRDGRIYGYTF. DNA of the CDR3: TGCAGTGCTAGAATACCCCGGGACGGACGGATCTATGGCTACACCTTC.

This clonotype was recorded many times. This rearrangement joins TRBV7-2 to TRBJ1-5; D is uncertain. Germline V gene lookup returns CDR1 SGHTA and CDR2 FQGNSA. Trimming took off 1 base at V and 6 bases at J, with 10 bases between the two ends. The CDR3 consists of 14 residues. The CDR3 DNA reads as TGTGCCAGCAGCTTAGGCTCCACCAGTCAGCCCCAGCATTTT. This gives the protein CASSLGSTSQPQHF.

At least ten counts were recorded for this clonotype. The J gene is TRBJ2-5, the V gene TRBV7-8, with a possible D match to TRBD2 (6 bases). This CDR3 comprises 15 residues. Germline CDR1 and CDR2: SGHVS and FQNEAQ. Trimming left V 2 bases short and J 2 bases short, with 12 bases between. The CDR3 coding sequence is TGTGCCAGCAGCTTACGGGAGACTGGACAAGAGACCCAGTACTTC. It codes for CASSLRETGQETQYF. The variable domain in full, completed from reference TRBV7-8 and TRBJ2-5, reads GAGVSQSPRYKVAKRGQDVALRCDPISGHVSLFWYQQALGQGPEFLTYFQNEAQLDKSGLPSDRFFAERPEGSVSTLKIQRTQQEDSAVYLCASSLRETGQETQYFGPGTRLLVL.

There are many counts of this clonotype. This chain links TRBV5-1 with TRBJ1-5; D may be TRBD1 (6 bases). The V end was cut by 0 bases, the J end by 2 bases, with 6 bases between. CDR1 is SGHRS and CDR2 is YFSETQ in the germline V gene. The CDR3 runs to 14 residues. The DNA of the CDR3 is TGCGCCAGCAGCTTGGAGGGGGGCAATCAGCCCCAGCATTTT. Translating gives CASSLEGGNQPQHF.

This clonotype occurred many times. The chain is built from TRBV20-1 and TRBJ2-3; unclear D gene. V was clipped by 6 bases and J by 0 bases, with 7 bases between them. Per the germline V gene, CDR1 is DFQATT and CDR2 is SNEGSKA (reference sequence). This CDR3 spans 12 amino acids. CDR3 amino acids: CSAPSSTDTQYF. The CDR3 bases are TGCAGTGCCCCCTCTAGCACAGATACGCAGTATTTT.

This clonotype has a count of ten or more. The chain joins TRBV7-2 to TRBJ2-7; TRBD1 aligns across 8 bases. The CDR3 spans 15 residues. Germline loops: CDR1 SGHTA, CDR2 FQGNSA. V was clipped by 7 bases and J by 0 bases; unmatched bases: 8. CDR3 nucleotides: TGTGCCAGCAATACTGACAGGGGAAGCTCCTACGAGCAGTACTTC. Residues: CASNTDRGSSYEQYF.

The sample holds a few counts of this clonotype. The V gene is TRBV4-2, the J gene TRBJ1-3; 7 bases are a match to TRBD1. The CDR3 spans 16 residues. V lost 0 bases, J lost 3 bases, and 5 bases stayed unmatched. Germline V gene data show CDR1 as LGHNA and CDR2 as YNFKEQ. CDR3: CASSQEDRVGGNTIYF. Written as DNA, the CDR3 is TGTGCCAGCAGCCAAGAAGACAGGGTCGGTGGAAACACCATATATTTT.

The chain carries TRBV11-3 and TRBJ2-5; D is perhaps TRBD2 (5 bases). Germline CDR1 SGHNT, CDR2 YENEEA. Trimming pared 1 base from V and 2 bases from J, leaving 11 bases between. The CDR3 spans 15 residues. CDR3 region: CASSLGGRAQETQYF. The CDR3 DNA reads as TGTGCCAGCAGCTTAGGAGGGAGAGCTCAAGAGACCCAGTACTTC.

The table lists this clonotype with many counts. The CDR3 here is CSVERAGRVTEAFF. In nucleotides, the CDR3 is TGCAGCGTTGAAAGGGCAGGGAGAGTTACTGAAGCTTTCTTT. The gene calls are TRBV29-1 and TRBJ1-1; the D gene is possibly TRBD1 (5 bases). CDR1 is SQVTM and CDR2 is ANQGSEA in the germline V gene. The CDR3 consists of 14 residues. Trimming removed 2 bases from V and 5 bases from J, with 15 bases in between.